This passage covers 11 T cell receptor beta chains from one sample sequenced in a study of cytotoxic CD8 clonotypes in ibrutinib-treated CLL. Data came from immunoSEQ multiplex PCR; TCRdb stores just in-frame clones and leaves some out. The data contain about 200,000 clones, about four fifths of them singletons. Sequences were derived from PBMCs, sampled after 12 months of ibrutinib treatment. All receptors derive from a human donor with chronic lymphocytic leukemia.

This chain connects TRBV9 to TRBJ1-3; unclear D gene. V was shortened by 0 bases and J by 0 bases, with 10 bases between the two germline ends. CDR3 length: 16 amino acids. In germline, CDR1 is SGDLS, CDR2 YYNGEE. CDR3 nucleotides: TGTGCCAGCAGCGTAGACGGGCGTGCCTCTGGAAACACCATATATTTT. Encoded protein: CASSVDGRASGNTIYF.

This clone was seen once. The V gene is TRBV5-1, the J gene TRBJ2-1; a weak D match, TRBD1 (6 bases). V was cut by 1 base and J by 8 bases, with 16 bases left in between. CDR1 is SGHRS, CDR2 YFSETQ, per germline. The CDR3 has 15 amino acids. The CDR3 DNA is TGCGCCAGCAGCTTGCTTACAGGGTTGGGCGATGAGCAGTTCTTC. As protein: CASSLLTGLGDEQFF.

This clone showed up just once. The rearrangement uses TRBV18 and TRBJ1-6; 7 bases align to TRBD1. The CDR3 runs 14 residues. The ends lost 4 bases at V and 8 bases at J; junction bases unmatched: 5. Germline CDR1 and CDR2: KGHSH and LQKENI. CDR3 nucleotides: TGTGCCAGCTCACACGACAGGGTCGATTCACCCCTCCACTTT. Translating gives CASSHDRVDSPLHF.

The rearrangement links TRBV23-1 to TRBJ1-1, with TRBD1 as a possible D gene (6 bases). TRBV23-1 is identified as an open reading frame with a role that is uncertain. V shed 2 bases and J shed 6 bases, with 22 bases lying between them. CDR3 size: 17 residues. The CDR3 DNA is TGCGCCAGCAGTCAAGACCTCCGGGGGGCAGGTAAATCTGAAGCTTTCTTT. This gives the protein CASSQDLRGAGKSEAFF.

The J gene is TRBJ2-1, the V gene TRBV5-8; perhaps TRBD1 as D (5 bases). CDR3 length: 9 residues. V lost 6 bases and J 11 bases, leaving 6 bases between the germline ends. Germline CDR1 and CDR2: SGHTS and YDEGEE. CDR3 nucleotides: TGTGCCAGCATGGACAAGCAGTTCTTC. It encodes CASMDKQFF.

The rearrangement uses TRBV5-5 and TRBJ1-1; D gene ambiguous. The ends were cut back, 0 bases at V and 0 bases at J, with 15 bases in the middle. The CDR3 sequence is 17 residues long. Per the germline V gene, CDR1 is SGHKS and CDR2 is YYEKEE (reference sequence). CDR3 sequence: CASSLGLTVSMNTEAFF. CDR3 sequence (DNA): TGTGCCAGCAGCTTGGGGCTGACGGTTTCTATGAACACTGAAGCTTTCTTT.

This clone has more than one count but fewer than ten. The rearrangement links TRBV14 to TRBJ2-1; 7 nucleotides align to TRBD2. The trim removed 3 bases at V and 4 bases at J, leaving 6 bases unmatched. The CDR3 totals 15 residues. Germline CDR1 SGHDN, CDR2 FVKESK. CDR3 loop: CASSQTPGGYNEQFF. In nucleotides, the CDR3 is TGTGCCAGCAGCCAGACGCCGGGGGGTTACAATGAGCAGTTCTTC.

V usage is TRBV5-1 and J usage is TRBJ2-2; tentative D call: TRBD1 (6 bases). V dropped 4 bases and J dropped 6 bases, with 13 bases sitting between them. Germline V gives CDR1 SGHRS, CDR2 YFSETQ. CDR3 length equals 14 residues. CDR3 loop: CASSPQGSPGELFF. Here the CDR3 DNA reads TGCGCCAGCAGCCCCCAGGGGAGCCCCGGGGAGCTGTTTTTT.

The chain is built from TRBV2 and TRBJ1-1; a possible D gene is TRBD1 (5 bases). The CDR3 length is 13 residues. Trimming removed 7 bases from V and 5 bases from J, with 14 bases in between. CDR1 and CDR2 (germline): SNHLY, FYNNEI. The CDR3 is CASTPGDGTEAFF. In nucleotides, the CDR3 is TGTGCCAGCACCCCGGGGGATGGTACTGAAGCTTTCTTT.

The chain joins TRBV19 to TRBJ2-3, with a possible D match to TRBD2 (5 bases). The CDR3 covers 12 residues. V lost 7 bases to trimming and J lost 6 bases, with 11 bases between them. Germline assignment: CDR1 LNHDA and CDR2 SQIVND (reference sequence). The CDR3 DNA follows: TGTGCCAGTACTGCAACTAGTGATACGCAGTATTTT. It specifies CASTATSDTQYF.

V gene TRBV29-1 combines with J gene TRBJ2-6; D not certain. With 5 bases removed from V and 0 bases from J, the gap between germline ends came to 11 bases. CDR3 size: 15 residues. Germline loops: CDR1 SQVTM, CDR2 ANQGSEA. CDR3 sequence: CSVWHKGSGANVLTF. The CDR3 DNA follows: TGCAGCGTTTGGCATAAAGGCTCTGGGGCCAACGTCCTGACTTTC.